The 21 T cell receptor beta chains presented below share a single source sample, sequenced in a study of vaccination effects on CD4 cells after COVID-19. Repertoires were generated with immunoSEQ multiplex PCR, while TCRdb's copy carries only in-frame clones and drops some. This table has around 22,000 clones, approximately 76% appearing once. Pools of viral peptides were used by the ViraFEST assay to expand antigen-specific CD4+ T cells ahead of sequencing. It was after approximately 10 days of culture that CD4+ T cells were isolated. Each participant was given two doses of one vaccine (BNT162b2 or mRNA-1273). For these TCRs, the target antigens are not known. The sample here was CD4+ T cells from PBMCs cultured with HCoV-229E spike peptides, taken after COVID-19 vaccination. The origin of the receptors is a human donor who received a COVID-19 vaccine.

The rearrangement joins TRBV5-4 to TRBJ2-4; 7 nucleotides match TRBD1. The CDR3 contains 14 residues. V shed 4 bases and J 4 bases; nucleotides not matched to a gene: 5. In germline, CDR1 is SGHNT, CDR2 YYREEE (reference sequence). This CDR3 is CASSLPGQKNIQYF. The CDR3 nucleotides are TGTGCCAGCAGCCTACCGGGACAGAAAAACATTCAGTACTTC.

The chain uses TRBV29-1 and TRBJ2-2; D gene ambiguous. Trimming took off 2 bases at V and 0 bases at J, with 7 bases between the two ends. This CDR3 region has 14 residues. Germline V gene lookup returns CDR1 SQVTM and CDR2 ANQGSEA. The CDR3 bases are TGCAGCGTTGAACAGAACGCGAACACCGGGGAGCTGTTTTTT. Residues: CSVEQNANTGELFF.

The chain has TRBV25-1 and TRBJ1-3; possibly TRBD1 for D (5 bases). Germline-derived CDR1 and CDR2 are MGHDK and SYGVNS. There are 15 residues in the CDR3. The V and J ends lost 1 base and 2 bases respectively, with 9 bases between them. CDR3 nucleotide sequence: TGTGCCAGCAGTGAATTTGGGGGAACTGGAAACACCATATATTTT. It translates to CASSEFGGTGNTIYF.

Here the CDR3 DNA reads TGTGCCAGTAGTTACGGGACAGGGAATGAAAAACTGTTTTTT. The encoded protein is CASSYGTGNEKLFF. V gene TRBV19 combines with J gene TRBJ1-4; 9 positions match TRBD1. Germline values: CDR1 LNHDA, CDR2 SQIVND (reference sequence). J lost 5 bases, V lost 5 bases, and 3 bases had no gene match. This CDR3 spans 14 amino acids. The full variable domain, completed using reference TRBV19 and TRBJ1-4, is DGGITQSPKYLFRKEGQNVTLSCEQNLNHDAMYWYRQDPGQGLRLIYYSQIVNDFQKGDIAEGYSVSREKKESFPLTVTSAQKNPTAFYLCASSYGTGNEKLFFGSGTQLSVL.

The V and J genes are TRBV18 and TRBJ2-1, with 12 positions matching TRBD2. The CDR3 is 20 residues long. Germline V gene data show CDR1 as KGHSH and CDR2 as LQKENI. J gave up 5 bases and V 0 bases, and 14 bases lay outside the gene matches. CDR3 loop: CASSPPRSSGRVVGDNEQFF. CDR3 sequence (DNA): TGTGCCAGCTCACCACCCAGGTCTAGCGGGAGGGTCGTAGGGGACAATGAGCAGTTCTTC.

This chain connects TRBV3-1 (or the pseudogene TRBV3-2) to TRBJ1-2; weak D call: TRBD1 (5 bases). The germline V gene has CDR1 LGHDT and CDR2 YNNKEL (reference sequence). CDR3 size: 17 residues. Trimming took 0 bases from V and 7 from J, leaving 21 bases between them. The CDR3 is CASSQDRSGPSVFGYTF. CDR3 nucleotide sequence: TGTGCCAGCAGCCAAGACCGTTCGGGGCCGTCGGTCTTTGGCTACACCTTC.

The chain combines TRBV7-2 with TRBJ2-2; a weak D match, TRBD2 (6 bases). The length of the CDR3 is 18 residues. CDR1 is SGHTA and CDR2 is FQGNSA in the germline V gene. Trimming took off 0 bases at V and 5 bases at J, with 19 bases between the two ends. CDR3 sequence (DNA): TGTGCCAGCAGCTTAGCGCAGGGAACGGGAGCAAGAACCGGGGAGCTGTTTTTT. As protein: CASSLAQGTGARTGELFF.

The chain combines TRBV3-1 (or the pseudogene TRBV3-2) with TRBJ2-7; D possibly corresponds to TRBD1 (5 bases). Germline loops: CDR1 LGHDT, CDR2 YNNKEL (reference sequence). The CDR3 extends over 11 amino acids. The V and J ends lost 6 bases and 2 bases respectively, with 5 bases between them. This CDR3 is CASRDTYEQYF. The CDR3 nucleotides are TGTGCCAGCAGGGACACCTACGAGCAGTACTTC.

The chain couples TRBV19 to TRBJ2-3; 15 positions agree with TRBD2. There are 17 residues in the CDR3. Germline-derived CDR1 and CDR2 are LNHDA and SQIVND (reference sequence). J was trimmed by 6 bases and V by 5 bases; bases with no gene match: 9. CDR3 sequence reads: CASSGGLAGGFEDTQYF. In DNA, the CDR3 is TGTGCCAGTAGTGGGGGACTAGCGGGGGGTTTTGAGGATACGCAGTATTTT.

CDR3 nucleotide sequence: TGTGCCAGCAGCAAAAAACCAATAGCGGGGGGGCGAGAGACCCAGTACTTC. This translates into CASSKKPIAGGRETQYF. The rearrangement uses TRBV21-1 and TRBJ2-5; TRBD2 reflects the table's D call only, with no check against the DNA. TRBV21-1 is classified as a pseudogene. There are 17 residues in the CDR3.

The V gene is TRBV6-5, the J gene TRBJ1-1, with TRBD1 identical over 7 bases. The CDR3 covers 13 residues. The germline V gene encodes CDR1 MNHEY and CDR2 SVGAGI. J gave up 4 bases and V 6 bases, and 5 bases lay outside the gene matches. CDR3 region: CASRQTGITEAFF. The CDR3 DNA is TGTGCCAGCAGACAGACAGGGATCACTGAAGCTTTCTTT.

The rearrangement uses TRBV30 and TRBJ2-7, with TRBD2 matching over 9 bases. The CDR3 is 11 amino acids. The trim removed 0 bases at V and 10 bases at J, leaving 1 base unmatched. Germline CDR1 is GTSNPN and CDR2 is SVGIG (reference sequence). As DNA, the CDR3 is TGTGCCTGGAGTGTTAGCGGGGGACAGTACTTC. Its protein product is CAWSVSGGQYF.

DNA for the CDR3: TGTGCCAGCAGTGACTGGGCTAGCCCAGATACGCAGTATTTT. This translates into CASSDWASPDTQYF. The chain is built from TRBV6-4 and TRBJ2-3; weak D call: TRBD2 (5 bases). The germline V gene has CDR1 MRHNA and CDR2 SNTAGT. V lost 1 base, J lost 4 bases, and 9 bases lay in between. The CDR3 sequence is 14 residues long.

The chain employs TRBV9 and TRBJ2-5, with TRBD2 matching over 9 bases. Trimming removed 0 bases from V and 5 bases from J; junction bases left unmatched: 2. The germline CDR1 and CDR2 sequences are SGDLS and YYNGEE. This CDR3 region has 14 residues. The CDR3 DNA reads TGTGCCAGCAGCGTAGGGGCGGGAGGGGAGACCCAGTACTTC. It yields the protein CASSVGAGGETQYF.

This chain's CDR3 is CASSPRTSTYQETQYF. The CDR3 DNA sequence: TGTGCCAGCAGCCCGCGGACTAGCACTTATCAGGAGACCCAGTACTTC. The V call is TRBV11-2, the J call TRBJ2-5; 8 bases agree with TRBD2. From germline, CDR1 is SGHAT and CDR2 FQNNGV. The ends lost 5 bases at V and 5 bases at J; junction bases unmatched: 13. CDR3 size: 16 residues.

The rearrangement links TRBV7-2 to TRBJ1-3, with 8 bases lining up with TRBD1. The germline CDR1 and CDR2 sequences are SGHTA and FQGNSA. The CDR3 length is 15 residues. After removal of 2 bases from V and 4 bases from J, the junction contained 4 bases not matched to a gene. As DNA, the CDR3 is TGTGCCAGCAGCTTACTTGGACAGGGCGGAAACACCATATATTTT. Translation: CASSLLGQGGNTIYF.

This rearrangement joins TRBV7-6 to TRBJ2-7, with TRBD1 matching 8 bases. The CDR3 totals 17 residues. CDR1 is SGHVS, CDR2 FNYEAQ, per germline. Germline trimming cut 5 bases from V and 2 bases from J; bases unmatched to any gene: 14. Written as DNA, the CDR3 is TGTGCCAGCAGCCGAAACGCAGGGACAGGATCGACCTACGAGCAGTACTTC. Translation: CASSRNAGTGSTYEQYF. The whole variable domain, filled in from reference TRBV7-6 and TRBJ2-7, reads GAGVSQSPRYKVTKRGQDVALRCDPISGHVSLYWYRQALGQGPEFLTYFNYEAQQDKSGLPNDRFSAERPEGSISTLTIQRTEQRDSAMYRCASSRNAGTGSTYEQYFGPGTRLTVT.

V is TRBV27 and J is TRBJ2-1; 10 bases are shared with TRBD2. With V trimmed by 6 bases and J by 4 bases, 6 bases remained unmatched. The CDR3 is made up of 15 amino acids. The germline V gene encodes CDR1 MNHEY and CDR2 SMNVEV (reference sequence). CDR3 sequence reads: CASRAGTSVYNEQFF. CDR3 nucleotides: TGTGCCAGCAGAGCCGGGACTAGCGTTTACAATGAGCAGTTCTTC.

This clone turned up a few times. The CDR3 sequence: CASSPPGSHVDEQYF. CDR3 nucleotide sequence: TGTGCCAGCTCACCACCGGGCAGCCACGTCGACGAGCAGTACTTC. The chain recombines TRBV18 with TRBJ2-7; D remains ambiguous. CDR1 KGHSH and CDR2 LQKENI come from the germline V gene. CDR3 length: 15 amino acids. Trimming shortened V by 0 bases and J by 5 bases, and 14 bases separated the two germline ends.

This clone has just a few counts. The chain employs TRBV7-7 and TRBJ2-5; perhaps TRBD1 as D (5 bases). The CDR3 contains 15 residues. Trimming took 3 bases from V and 0 from J, leaving 11 bases between them. Germline CDR1 is SSHAT and CDR2 is FNYEAQ (reference sequence). The DNA for the CDR3 is TGTGCCAGCAGCTTCGGCAGGGTTTACCAAGAGACCCAGTACTTC. Translated, it gives CASSFGRVYQETQYF.

V is TRBV21-1 and J is TRBJ2-7. TRBV21-1 is labeled a pseudogene. The CDR3 consists of 11 residues. CDR3 in DNA: TGTGCCAGCAGCTCAAAGGGATCGCAGTACTTC. Protein sequence: CASSSKGSQYF.